This TCR beta chain was observed in a study of blood T cell repertoires in COVID-19. The method was immunoSEQ multiplex PCR; TCRdb's version includes in-frame clones alone and lacks a portion of them. The sample consists of 200,000 to 300,000 clones, more than 85% of them appearing once. Trimming took 5 bases from V and 0 from J; bases not matched to a gene: 5. Germline CDR1 and CDR2: MNHEY and SMNVEV (reference sequence). This CDR3 is built from 15 residues. Sequencing was carried out using PBMCs or T cells enriched from blood (not recorded which). This chain uses TRBV27 with TRBJ1-2; TRBD1 aligns across 8 bases. The clonotype comes from a woman aged 30 to 39 who had recovered from COVID-19. The CDR3 DNA reads TGTGCCAGCAGTCGACAGGGGCGGGCTAACTATGGCTACACCTTC. This gives the protein CASSRQGRANYGYTF.